What follows are 5 T cell receptor beta chains derived from one specimen sequenced in a study of blood T cell repertoires in COVID-19 (dated by TCRdb to between 2020 and 2021). Library preparation employed the immunoSEQ multiplex PCR assay. This is the immuneACCESS table as TCRdb keeps it, with only in-frame sequences that have V and J called. A part of the clones is gone; compared with another copy, unresolved V genes explain less than half, and the rest is unexplained. For this sample the table gives 70,000 or so clones, of which around 86% were detected only once. In total, the top ten clones hold 11% of the sample. Sequencing was done on a sample of peripheral blood. The receptors here all came from a man between 65 and 79 years old with active or convalescent COVID-19.

This sequence joins TRBV19 and TRBJ1-1; TRBD1 might be the D (6 bases). This CDR3 spans 12 amino acids. The V gene lost 6 bases and the J gene lost 4 bases, with 9 bases spanning the gap. In germline, CDR1 is LNHDA, CDR2 SQIVND (reference sequence). The CDR3 loop reads CASRKGGTEAFF. The CDR3, as DNA: TGTGCCAGTAGAAAAGGGGGCACTGAAGCTTTCTTT. The entire variable domain, with the rest obtained from reference TRBV19 and TRBJ1-1, is as follows: DGGITQSPKYLFRKEGQNVTLSCEQNLNHDAMYWYRQDPGQGLRLIYYSQIVNDFQKGDIAEGYSVSREKKESFPLTVTSAQKNPTAFYLCASRKGGTEAFFGQGTRLTVV.

A few counts support this clone. The rearrangement uses TRBV18 and TRBJ1-1, with 7 bases aligning to TRBD1. The germline V gene encodes CDR1 KGHSH and CDR2 LQKENI. Trimming removed 3 bases from V and 2 bases from J; junction bases left unmatched: 12. This CDR3 is 17 amino acids long. CDR3 DNA sequence: TGTGCCAGCTCACCTGGAAATGTGGGACAGCTTAACACTGAAGCTTTCTTT. Its protein product is CASSPGNVGQLNTEAFF.

The CDR3 DNA is TGTGCCAGCTCACCCATGGGACAGAACTATGGCTACACCTTC. This translates into CASSPMGQNYGYTF. The chain carries TRBV18 and TRBJ1-2; 7 positions agree with TRBD1. Unmatched junction bases numbered 3, after V lost 3 bases and J lost 2 bases. CDR3 length: 14 amino acids. CDR1 and CDR2 from the germline V gene are KGHSH and LQKENI.

The chain links TRBV15 to TRBJ2-7, with TRBD1 matching 10 bases. CDR1 and CDR2 (germline): LNHNV, YYDKDF (reference sequence). CDR3 length: 19 residues. The V and J ends lost 0 bases and 3 bases, in that order; junction bases with no gene match: 14. The CDR3 region has the DNA TGTGCCACCAGCAGAGATCTGGGCTCGCGGCGGGACAGGGGCTACGAGCAGTACTTC. Encoded protein: CATSRDLGSRRDRGYEQYF.

The gene calls are TRBV7-6 and TRBJ2-2, with 9 bases matching TRBD2. Looked up from germline, CDR1 is SGHVS and CDR2 is FNYEAQ. The CDR3 loop spans 16 amino acids. With V trimmed by 1 base and J by 2 bases, 2 bases remained unmatched. The CDR3 region is CASSLGLAANTGELFF. The CDR3 nucleotides read TGTGCCAGCAGCTTAGGACTAGCGGCTAACACCGGGGAGCTGTTTTTT.